One sample yielded the 26 T cell receptor beta chains listed below, sequenced in a study of T-cell reconstitution after alpha-beta-depleted transplantation in children. Unique molecular identifiers were incorporated when the TCRbeta library was constructed. Each CDR3 protein is one row after TCRdb ran MiXCR on the PCR reads. Altogether 83,000 or so distinct CDR3 sequences are present, about 8% being singletons, with the ten largest covering 6.9%. The material was PBMCs from the stem cell graft donor, obtained from the stem cell graft. These receptors all come from a human donor who donated a stem cell graft to a child with congenital amegakaryocytic thrombocytopenia.

This clonotype showed up just a few times. This rearrangement joins TRBV11-2 to TRBJ2-1; the match to TRBD2 covers 13 bases. The junction had 5 bases not matched to a gene; V was cut back by 0 bases and J by 12 bases. The CDR3 consists of 15 residues. Germline V CDR1 and CDR2: SGHAT, FQNNGV. CDR3 sequence reads: CASSLDGLAGDSQFF. CDR3 sequence (DNA): TGTGCCAGCAGCTTAGACGGACTAGCGGGGGACTCGCAGTTCTTC.

A few counts support this clonotype. This chain joins TRBV7-6 and TRBJ2-5; weak D call: TRBD2 (6 bases). Germline V gene data show CDR1 as SGHVS and CDR2 as FNYEAQ. Trimming removed 3 bases at V and 0 bases at J, with 23 bases between. The CDR3 is made up of 19 amino acids. The CDR3 coding sequence is TGTGCCAGCAGCTTCGGATGGACTACGGGTCGCGCGTACCAAGAGACCCAGTACTTC. Translation: CASSFGWTTGRAYQETQYF.

This clonotype has at least ten counts. The chain carries TRBV20-1 and TRBJ1-2; D uncertain. The CDR3 covers 13 residues. V lost 1 base and J lost 8, with 14 bases in between. Germline V gene data show CDR1 as DFQATT and CDR2 as SNEGSKA (reference sequence). CDR3 sequence (DNA): TGCAGTGCTAGAGCCATTGGGGTTGGGGGCTACACCTTC. It is translated as CSARAIGVGGYTF.

A few counts support this clonotype. The chain uses TRBV28 and TRBJ2-1, with 13 bases that match TRBD2. J was trimmed by 9 bases and V by 5 bases; bases with no gene match: 7. This CDR3 is 15 amino acids long. The germline V gene encodes CDR1 MDHEN and CDR2 SYDVKM. The CDR3 sequence is CASSRTSGSWGEQFF. The CDR3 DNA sequence: TGTGCCAGCAGTCGGACTAGCGGGAGTTGGGGTGAGCAGTTCTTC.

V and J are TRBV5-6 and TRBJ1-1; the D is unclear. Between the trimmed V and J ends, which lost 4 bases and 2 bases, there was a span of 12 bases. This CDR3 spans 14 amino acids. The germline gives CDR1 SGHDT, CDR2 YYEEEE. CDR3 protein: CASSKLVQNTEAFF. DNA of the CDR3: TGTGCCAGCAGCAAGTTAGTGCAAAACACTGAAGCTTTCTTT.

This clonotype was seen ten or more times. The rearrangement uses TRBV20-1 and TRBJ1-4; D ambiguous. This CDR3 has 14 amino acids. The V gene lost 6 bases and the J gene lost 4 bases, with 15 bases spanning the gap. Germline CDR1 and CDR2: DFQATT and SNEGSKA (reference sequence). CDR3 residues: CSAPYSGLNEKLFF. The CDR3 DNA follows: TGCAGTGCGCCCTATTCAGGACTTAATGAAAAACTGTTTTTT.

The table lists this clonotype with many counts. The chain recombines TRBV6-5 with TRBJ2-3; 15 bases fit TRBD2. CDR3 length: 19 residues. Germline assignment: CDR1 MNHEY and CDR2 SVGAGI. V shed 0 bases and J 0 bases; nucleotides not matched to a gene: 4. In DNA, the CDR3 is TGTGCCAGCAGTTACTCCGGACTAGCGGGAGGGGGTAGCACAGATACGCAGTATTTT. This encodes CASSYSGLAGGGSTDTQYF.

This clonotype has a count of ten or more. This chain uses TRBV29-1 with TRBJ1-1; D is undetermined. Germline CDR1 and CDR2: SQVTM and ANQGSEA. V was shortened by 3 bases and J by 2 bases, with 10 bases between the two germline ends. The CDR3 is 13 residues long. The CDR3 here is CSVDNAGNTEAFF. CDR3 sequence (DNA): TGCAGCGTTGACAACGCGGGAAACACTGAAGCTTTCTTT.

This clonotype was counted at least ten times. CDR3 region: CASSPGDYHEQFF. The DNA for the CDR3 is TGTGCCAGCAGCCCGGGGGACTATCATGAGCAGTTCTTC. The chain uses TRBV12-3 or TRBV12-4 and TRBJ2-1, with 7 bases fitting TRBD2. With V trimmed by 6 bases and J by 8 bases, 7 bases remained unmatched. The CDR3 totals 13 residues.

The table lists this clonotype with many counts. The V gene is TRBV12-3 or TRBV12-4, the J gene TRBJ2-5; 8 bases fit TRBD2. After removal of 7 bases from V and 1 base from J, the junction contained 5 bases not matched to a gene. This CDR3 spans 14 amino acids. CDR3 sequence reads: CASTVAGPQETQYF. The DNA for the CDR3 is TGTGCCAGCACGGTAGCGGGGCCCCAAGAGACCCAGTACTTC.

This clonotype was recorded many times. The chain links TRBV3-1 to TRBJ1-5; D is possibly TRBD1 (5 bases). With 2 bases removed from V and 6 bases from J, the gap between germline ends came to 8 bases. This CDR3 spans 13 amino acids. Germline V gene sequence: CDR1 LGHDT, CDR2 YNNKEL (reference sequence). The CDR3 DNA reads as TGTGCCAGCAGCCAAAACGGGGGTCAGCCCCAGCATTTT. It codes for CASSQNGGQPQHF.

This chain links TRBV20-1 with TRBJ1-2, with D perhaps TRBD1 (6 bases). Trimming removed 0 bases from V and 6 bases from J, with 17 bases in between. The CDR3 loop spans 15 amino acids. Germline CDR1 and CDR2: DFQATT and SNEGSKA (reference sequence). The CDR3 here is CSARDLGDITHGYTF. CDR3 bases: TGCAGTGCTAGAGATCTAGGGGACATAACCCATGGCTACACCTTC.

This clonotype was counted at least ten times. J is TRBJ1-5 and V is TRBV6-5; weak D call: TRBD1 (5 bases). The CDR3 is made up of 17 amino acids. Trimming removed 6 bases from V and 2 bases from J, with 20 bases in between. From germline, CDR1 is MNHEY and CDR2 SVGAGI. The CDR3: CASSSSAGVVGNQPQHF. The CDR3 coding sequence is TGTGCCAGCAGCTCATCCGCGGGGGTAGTCGGCAATCAGCCCCAGCATTTT.

This clonotype was detected only a few times. The chain combines TRBV3-1 with TRBJ2-1; the D call may be TRBD1 or TRBD2 (5 bases each). This CDR3 contains 16 residues. Germline loops: CDR1 LGHDT, CDR2 YNNKEL (reference sequence). Trimming took off 4 bases at V and 4 bases at J, with 17 bases between the two ends. In DNA form, the CDR3 reads TGTGCCAGCAGCCTGAATAAGGGACCTCAGTACAATGAGCAGTTCTTC. Translated, it gives CASSLNKGPQYNEQFF.

This clonotype was observed many times. The DNA for the CDR3 is TGCAGTGCTAGTACCGATACGCAGTATTTT. Encoded protein: CSASTDTQYF. The chain recombines TRBV20-1 with TRBJ2-3; D gene ambiguous. V lost 3 bases and J lost 6, with 4 bases in between. Germline-derived CDR1 and CDR2 are DFQATT and SNEGSKA (reference sequence). The CDR3 totals 10 residues.

V gene TRBV4-2 combines with J gene TRBJ1-4, with a weak D call TRBD1 (5 bases). V was pared by 6 bases and J by 0 bases, with 11 bases between. Germline CDR1 LGHNA, CDR2 YNFKEQ. The CDR3 consists of 15 residues. CDR3 bases: TGTGCCAGCAGGACAGCGCACGCAACTAATGAAAAACTGTTTTTT. It codes for CASRTAHATNEKLFF.

The sample holds many counts of this clonotype. The chain links TRBV11-3 to TRBJ2-2; the D is unclear. Trimming left V 1 base short and J 4 bases short, with 4 bases between. The V gene's germline CDR1 is SGHNT and CDR2 YENEEA. This CDR3 spans 13 amino acids. This CDR3 is CASSLVSTGELFF. The DNA for the CDR3 is TGTGCCAGCAGCTTAGTATCCACCGGGGAGCTGTTTTTT.

V gene TRBV20-1 combines with J gene TRBJ2-2; 7 bases line up with TRBD2. In germline, CDR1 is DFQATT, CDR2 SNEGSKA (reference sequence). The junction had 18 bases not matched to a gene; V was cut back by 3 bases and J by 5 bases. The CDR3 contains 18 residues. CDR3 sequence: CSASDQGPGGSGTGELFF. CDR3 sequence (DNA): TGCAGTGCTAGTGATCAAGGTCCGGGGGGATCCGGGACCGGGGAGCTGTTTTTT.

In this sample, this clonotype turned up many times. The rearrangement uses TRBV5-1 and TRBJ2-7; D could derive from TRBD1 or TRBD2 (5 bases each). Trimming took 3 bases from V and 5 from J, leaving 18 bases between them. Per the germline V gene, CDR1 is SGHRS and CDR2 is YFSETQ. The CDR3 runs to 15 residues. The CDR3 reads CASSSGRREVNEQYF. The CDR3 bases are TGCGCCAGCAGCTCGGGGCGCAGGGAAGTCAACGAGCAGTACTTC.

This clonotype was found many times. The chain carries TRBV10-2 and TRBJ2-2, with D possibly TRBD2 on 7 matching bases. This CDR3 has 15 amino acids. Germline-derived CDR1 and CDR2 are WSHSY and SAAADI. Trimming removed 5 bases from V and 5 bases from J, with 15 bases in between. The CDR3 region has the DNA TGCGCCAGCAGTCCCACGGGGGGCGAGACCGGGGAGCTGTTTTTT. This codes for CASSPTGGETGELFF.

The sample holds many counts of this clonotype. This rearrangement joins TRBV7-9 to TRBJ2-1; no clear D gene. This CDR3 is 13 amino acids long. The germline CDR1 and CDR2 sequences are SEHNR and FQNEAQ (reference sequence). Trimming removed 3 bases at V and 8 bases at J, with 11 bases between. The CDR3 DNA is TGTGCCAGCAGCTTTAAGCGACTGGATGAGCAGTTCTTC. Translated, it gives CASSFKRLDEQFF. Looking up the rest from reference TRBV7-9 and TRBJ2-1 gives the full variable domain: DTGVSQNPRHKITKRGQNVTFRCDPISEHNRLYWYRQTLGQGPEFLTYFQNEAQLEKSRLLSDRFSAERPKGSFSTLEIQRTEQGDSAMYLCASSFKRLDEQFFGPGTRLTVL.

The table lists this clonotype with many counts. This chain joins TRBV5-6 and TRBJ1-5; perhaps TRBD1 as D (5 bases). Germline CDR1 is SGHDT and CDR2 is YYEEEE. Trimming left V 0 bases short and J 2 bases short, with 9 bases between. This CDR3 spans 15 amino acids. The CDR3 region has the DNA TGTGCCAGCAGCTTGGGGGGGGTAGGCAATCAGCCCCAGCATTTT. Translation gives CASSLGGVGNQPQHF.

This clonotype was counted many times. CDR3 DNA: TGCAGTGCGTTACAAGATACGCAGTATTTT. The encoded protein is CSALQDTQYF. The chain has TRBV20-1 and TRBJ2-3; no clear D gene. Germline CDR1 and CDR2: DFQATT and SNEGSKA (reference sequence). V dropped 6 bases and J dropped 5 bases, with 6 bases sitting between them. CDR3 length: 10 residues.

The rearrangement uses TRBV2 and TRBJ2-2; the D gene is possibly TRBD2 (6 bases). CDR3 length: 14 residues. The V end was cut by 6 bases, the J end by 0 bases, with 8 bases between. Germline CDR1 reads SNHLY; CDR2 reads FYNNEI. CDR3 protein: CASRPGANTGELFF. DNA of the CDR3: TGTGCCAGCAGGCCGGGGGCGAACACCGGGGAGCTGTTTTTT. Full variable domain (outside the CDR3, taken from reference TRBV2 and TRBJ2-2): EPEVTQTPSHQVTQMGQEVILRCVPISNHLYFYWYRQILGQKVEFLVSFYNNEISEKSEIFDDQFSVERPDGSNFTLKIRSTKLEDSAMYFCASRPGANTGELFFGEGSRLTVL.

This clonotype qualifies as medium-sized. The rearrangement links TRBV20-1 to TRBJ2-1; 9 nucleotides line up with TRBD2. The CDR3 loop spans 13 amino acids. Germline loops: CDR1 DFQATT, CDR2 SNEGSKA (reference sequence). Germline trimming cut 6 bases from V and 6 bases from J; bases unmatched to any gene: 6. This CDR3 is CSAMAGGTNEQFF. In DNA, the CDR3 is TGCAGTGCGATGGCGGGAGGGACCAATGAGCAGTTCTTC.

The rearrangement links TRBV20-1 to TRBJ2-5; 13 bases line up with TRBD2. The CDR3 consists of 14 residues. V was clipped by 1 base and J by 7 bases; unmatched bases: 3. Germline V gives CDR1 DFQATT, CDR2 SNEGSKA (reference sequence). The CDR3 sequence: CSARALAGGVTQYF. DNA for the CDR3: TGCAGTGCTAGAGCACTAGCGGGGGGGGTGACCCAGTACTTC.